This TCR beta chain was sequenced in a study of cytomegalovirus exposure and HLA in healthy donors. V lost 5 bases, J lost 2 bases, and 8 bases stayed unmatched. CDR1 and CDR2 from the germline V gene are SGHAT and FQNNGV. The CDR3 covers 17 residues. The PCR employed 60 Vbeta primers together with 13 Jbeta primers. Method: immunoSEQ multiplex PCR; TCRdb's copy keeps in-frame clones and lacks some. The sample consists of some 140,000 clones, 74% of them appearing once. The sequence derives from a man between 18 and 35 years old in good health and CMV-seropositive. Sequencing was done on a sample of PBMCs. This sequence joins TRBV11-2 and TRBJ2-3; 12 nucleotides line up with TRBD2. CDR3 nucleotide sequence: TGTGCCAGCAGCCCGACCCGACTAGCGGGGGCCACAGATACGCAGTATTTT. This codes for CASSPTRLAGATDTQYF.